This T cell receptor (beta chain) was sequenced in a study of blood T cell repertoires in COVID-19. In the study overall: Italy, Spain and the United States were the sources of the convalescent and acute COVID-19 samples.

This clone was counted between two and nine times. Looked up from germline, CDR1 is ENHRY and CDR2 is SYGVKD. V lost 2 bases to trimming and J lost 3 bases; unmatched junction nucleotides: 5. CDR3 size: 15 residues. The authors' processing: Amplification from reference gene primers served as the basis for estimated nucleated cell counts. The assay was immunoSEQ multiplex PCR, and TCRdb's table has in-frame clones only and misses some. The V and J calls and clone size are taken from that table; D and trimming were inferred from the DNA. The sample lists about 530,000 clones; about 89% were seen once. Source material: peripheral blood. This TCR was sampled from a woman aged 45-65 years with COVID-19, enrolled during active disease. This chain joins TRBV10-3 and TRBJ1-2; 8 bases are a match to TRBD1. CDR3 residues: CAISEPRGLDYGYTF. The CDR3 nucleotides are TGTGCCATCAGTGAGCCCAGGGGGCTTGACTATGGCTACACCTTC.